One T cell receptor (beta chain) is described in this entry. This record belongs to a study of blood T cell repertoires in COVID-19. Original methodology: Reference gene primer amplification yielded estimated nucleated cell counts. Assay used: immunoSEQ multiplex PCR; TCRdb lists only in-frame clones, some missing. V, J and clone size were drawn from that table, and D and trimming were deduced from the DNA. The table has more than 60,000 clones, 75% to 90% seen once; the top ten hold around 6%. One Seattle source followed patients from active infection through their disease course. V lost 4 bases and J lost 11, with 11 bases in between. The CDR3 extends over 11 amino acids. Germline lookup yields CDR1 MRHNA and CDR2 SNTAGT.

The TCR was taken from an elderly man with COVID-19, enrolled during active disease. V gene TRBV6-4 combines with J gene TRBJ2-5, with D unresolved. Sequencing used peripheral blood. The CDR3: CASSGSVDQYF. For the CDR3, the DNA is TGTGCCAGCAGTGGCTCGGTAGATCAGTACTTC.